This is a list of T cell receptor beta chains from one sample in a study of control samples from healthy donors and cancer patients. Clones were read by immunoSEQ multiplex PCR, and TCRdb kept only the in-frame ones, dropping some. The sample has around 67,000 clones; more than 70% are singletons. Material: PBMCs. These receptor sequences come from a man between 60 and 75 years old with colorectal cancer. Both conserved end residues are part of each CDR3. The order of the fields is CDR3 length, clone size, V gene, D gene, J gene, CDR3 DNA, CDR3 protein. A D gene is named only where the DNA matches it firmly. The size of a clone is reported for some rows only, either as once, few or many, or as a class for expanded clones.

cdr3_length: 13
clone_size: -
v_call: TRBV7-3
d_call: -
j_call: TRBJ2-1
cdr3_nt: TGTGCCAGCAGCTTAACGAGTAGCAATGAGCAGTTCTTC
cdr3_aa: CASSLTSSNEQFF

cdr3_length: 15
clone_size: -
v_call: TRBV28
d_call: TRBD1
j_call: TRBJ1-2
cdr3_nt: TGTGCCAGCAGTACCCCGGGACAGGGTTCCTATGGCTACACCTTC
cdr3_aa: CASSTPGQGSYGYTF

cdr3_length: 13
clone_size: -
v_call: TRBV12-3/TRBV12-4
d_call: -
j_call: TRBJ1-5
cdr3_nt: TGTGCCAGCAGTTTAGCAAACGTACAGCCCCAGCATTTT
cdr3_aa: CASSLANVQPQHF

cdr3_length: 13
clone_size: -
v_call: TRBV27
d_call: -
j_call: TRBJ2-1
cdr3_nt: TGTGCCAGCAGTCCCATAACAGACCCGAGGCAGTTCTTC
cdr3_aa: CASSPITDPRQFF

cdr3_length: 16
clone_size: once
v_call: TRBV4-3
d_call: -
j_call: TRBJ2-7
cdr3_nt: TGCGCCAGCAGCCCTGGATTGGCGGGGAATCTCTACGAGCAGTACTTC
cdr3_aa: CASSPGLAGNLYEQYF

cdr3_length: 16
clone_size: once
v_call: TRBV11-2
d_call: TRBD2
j_call: TRBJ2-3
cdr3_nt: TGTGCCAGCAGCCCCTTTAGCGGGGCCAGGGCAGATACGCAGTATTTT
cdr3_aa: CASSPFSGARADTQYF

cdr3_length: 15
clone_size: -
v_call: TRBV7-2
d_call: -
j_call: TRBJ2-2
cdr3_nt: TGTGCCAGCAGCTTCTCTCGGGGGGCCACCGGGGAGCTGTTTTTT
cdr3_aa: CASSFSRGATGELFF

cdr3_length: 13
clone_size: -
v_call: TRBV6-2/TRBV6-3
d_call: -
j_call: TRBJ1-2
cdr3_nt: TGTGCCAGCAGCGACACAGGGAAGTATGGCTACACCTTC
cdr3_aa: CASSDTGKYGYTF

cdr3_length: 13
clone_size: -
v_call: TRBV7-9
d_call: -
j_call: TRBJ1-2
cdr3_nt: TGTGCCAGCAGCTTAGGAGGGGGTGGTGGCTACACCTTC
cdr3_aa: CASSLGGGGGYTF

cdr3_length: 16
clone_size: -
v_call: TRBV9
d_call: -
j_call: TRBJ2-3
cdr3_nt: TGTGCCAGCAGCGTAGGGGCCCTAGCGCCGAGAGATACGCAGTATTTT
cdr3_aa: CASSVGALAPRDTQYF

cdr3_length: 11
clone_size: -
v_call: TRBV18
d_call: -
j_call: TRBJ2-7
cdr3_nt: TGTGCCAAACGCACGTATTCCGAGCAGTACTTC
cdr3_aa: CAKRTYSEQYF

cdr3_length: 17
clone_size: -
v_call: TRBV5-6
d_call: -
j_call: TRBJ1-2
cdr3_nt: TGTGCCAGCAGCTTGAGATCCCTAAACAGCGAAAGCTATGGCTACACCTTC
cdr3_aa: CASSLRSLNSESYGYTF

cdr3_length: 16
clone_size: once
v_call: TRBV12-2
d_call: -
j_call: TRBJ1-2
cdr3_nt: TGTGCAAGTCGCTTAGGCGACAGGGTAGCCAACTATGGCTACACCTTC
cdr3_aa: CASRLGDRVANYGYTF

cdr3_length: 15
clone_size: -
v_call: TRBV4-3
d_call: TRBD1
j_call: TRBJ2-7
cdr3_nt: TGCGCCAGCAGCCAGGGACAGGGTTTGACCTACGAGCAGTACTTC
cdr3_aa: CASSQGQGLTYEQYF

cdr3_length: 16
clone_size: -
v_call: TRBV6-2/TRBV6-3
d_call: -
j_call: TRBJ1-1
cdr3_nt: TGTGCCAGCACCCCGGTCTCAGGGGTGGGGGACACTGAAGCTTTCTTT
cdr3_aa: CASTPVSGVGDTEAFF

cdr3_length: 15
clone_size: once
v_call: TRBV7-9
d_call: -
j_call: TRBJ2-5
cdr3_nt: TGTGCCAGCAGCTTAGGGGGTAGTGGGCAAGAGACCCAGTACTTC
cdr3_aa: CASSLGGSGQETQYF

cdr3_length: 16
clone_size: -
v_call: TRBV7-2
d_call: TRBD2
j_call: TRBJ2-1
cdr3_nt: TGTGCCAGCAGCAAGCGGACTAGCGGGGCCTACAATGAGCAGTTCTTC
cdr3_aa: CASSKRTSGAYNEQFF

cdr3_length: 17
clone_size: -
v_call: TRBV21-1
d_call: -
j_call: TRBJ2-3
cdr3_nt: TGTGCCAGCAGCAAAGGCTTGTGGACTCCTAGCACAGATACGCAGTATTTT
cdr3_aa: CASSKGLWTPSTDTQYF

cdr3_length: 15
clone_size: -
v_call: TRBV6-5
d_call: TRBD1
j_call: TRBJ1-4
cdr3_nt: TGTGCCAGCAGTTACTCCACGGGAGGACAGGGAAAACTGTTTTTT
cdr3_aa: CASSYSTGGQGKLFF

cdr3_length: 14
clone_size: -
v_call: TRBV7-2
d_call: -
j_call: TRBJ1-3
cdr3_nt: TGTGCCAGCAGCCCCAGGCCTCGGGGAAACACCATATATTTT
cdr3_aa: CASSPRPRGNTIYF

cdr3_length: 14
clone_size: once
v_call: TRBV11-2
d_call: -
j_call: TRBJ1-1
cdr3_nt: TGTGCCAGCAGCCTAGATTGGGTGAACACTGAAGCTTTCTTT
cdr3_aa: CASSLDWVNTEAFF

cdr3_length: 12
clone_size: once
v_call: TRBV9
d_call: -
j_call: TRBJ2-3
cdr3_nt: TGTGCCAGCGCCCGGCTGGGAGATACGCAGTATTTT
cdr3_aa: CASARLGDTQYF

cdr3_length: 15
clone_size: once
v_call: TRBV4-1
d_call: TRBD1
j_call: TRBJ2-7
cdr3_nt: TGCGCCAGCAGCCAAGATGGGACAGGGCGCTACGAGCAGTACTTC
cdr3_aa: CASSQDGTGRYEQYF

cdr3_length: 15
clone_size: few
v_call: TRBV3-1/TRBV3-2
d_call: -
j_call: TRBJ1-2
cdr3_nt: TGTGCCAGCAGCCAAGATATTGGAGGTTGGTATGGCTACACCTTC
cdr3_aa: CASSQDIGGWYGYTF

cdr3_length: 15
clone_size: -
v_call: TRBV9
d_call: -
j_call: TRBJ2-1
cdr3_nt: TGTGCCAGCAGCCCAACGACGGCCCCGGGAAATGAGCAGTTCTTC
cdr3_aa: CASSPTTAPGNEQFF

cdr3_length: 15
clone_size: -
v_call: TRBV7-8
d_call: TRBD1
j_call: TRBJ1-2
cdr3_nt: TGTGCCAGCAGCGAGTGGACAGGGGGCGCGTATGGCTACACCTTC
cdr3_aa: CASSEWTGGAYGYTF

cdr3_length: 14
clone_size: -
v_call: TRBV19
d_call: -
j_call: TRBJ2-2
cdr3_nt: TGTGCCAGTAGTTCCCGAGAGATTACCGGGGAGCTGTTTTTT
cdr3_aa: CASSSREITGELFF

cdr3_length: 16
clone_size: -
v_call: TRBV3-1/TRBV3-2
d_call: TRBD2
j_call: TRBJ2-1
cdr3_nt: TGTGCCAGCAGCCACCCCCGGGGGGGCTCCTACAATGAGCAGTTCTTC
cdr3_aa: CASSHPRGGSYNEQFF

cdr3_length: 14
clone_size: -
v_call: TRBV7-2
d_call: -
j_call: TRBJ1-2
cdr3_nt: TGTGCCAGCAGCCCGCGGACCCTTCTCTACGGCTACACCTTC
cdr3_aa: CASSPRTLLYGYTF

cdr3_length: 13
clone_size: -
v_call: TRBV30
d_call: -
j_call: TRBJ2-4
cdr3_nt: TGTGCCTGGGAACCTGGGTTGCAAAACATTCAGTACTTC
cdr3_aa: CAWEPGLQNIQYF

cdr3_length: 16
clone_size: once
v_call: TRBV6-1
d_call: -
j_call: TRBJ1-6
cdr3_nt: TGTGCCAGCAGTGAAGAAGAGGGCGCGGGGAATTCACCCCTCCACTTT
cdr3_aa: CASSEEEGAGNSPLHF

cdr3_length: 14
clone_size: once
v_call: TRBV6-2/TRBV6-3
d_call: -
j_call: TRBJ2-3
cdr3_nt: TGTGCCAGCAGTTACCCCGACAGCACAGATACGCAGTATTTT
cdr3_aa: CASSYPDSTDTQYF

cdr3_length: 14
clone_size: -
v_call: TRBV2
d_call: -
j_call: TRBJ2-7
cdr3_nt: TGTGCCAGCAGTGCAGGGGGGGAGTCCTACGAGCAGTACTTC
cdr3_aa: CASSAGGESYEQYF

cdr3_length: 13
clone_size: once
v_call: TRBV12-3/TRBV12-4
d_call: TRBD1
j_call: TRBJ1-1
cdr3_nt: TGTGCCAGCGGATCATCGGGACAGGGGGAAGCTTTCTTT
cdr3_aa: CASGSSGQGEAFF

cdr3_length: 13
clone_size: -
v_call: TRBV10-1
d_call: -
j_call: TRBJ2-1
cdr3_nt: TGCGCCAGCAGTGACTACAGGGACGATGAGCAGTTCTTC
cdr3_aa: CASSDYRDDEQFF

cdr3_length: 13
clone_size: once
v_call: TRBV6-1
d_call: -
j_call: TRBJ1-5
cdr3_nt: TGTGCCAGCAGTGACGTTAGCAATCAGCCCCAGCATTTT
cdr3_aa: CASSDVSNQPQHF

cdr3_length: 17
clone_size: once
v_call: TRBV9
d_call: -
j_call: TRBJ2-3
cdr3_nt: TGTGCCAGCAGCGTAGGGGGTGCTGAAACTAGCACAGATACGCAGTATTTT
cdr3_aa: CASSVGGAETSTDTQYF

cdr3_length: 18
clone_size: -
v_call: TRBV18
d_call: -
j_call: TRBJ1-3
cdr3_nt: TGTGCCAGCTCACCACTAGACGTACAGGCAGACTCTGGAAACACCATATATTTT
cdr3_aa: CASSPLDVQADSGNTIYF

cdr3_length: 16
clone_size: -
v_call: TRBV3-1/TRBV3-2
d_call: -
j_call: TRBJ1-3
cdr3_nt: TGTGCCAGCAGCCAAGTTTCCCTTACTCTCCGAAACACCATATATTTT
cdr3_aa: CASSQVSLTLRNTIYF

cdr3_length: 15
clone_size: -
v_call: TRBV18
d_call: -
j_call: TRBJ1-6
cdr3_nt: TGTGCCAGCTCACCACGGAACGGGGCAGATTCACCCCTCCACTTT
cdr3_aa: CASSPRNGADSPLHF

cdr3_length: 15
clone_size: once
v_call: TRBV5-1
d_call: -
j_call: TRBJ1-4
cdr3_nt: TGCGCCAGCAGCCTGTCTACAGGGTCTAATGAAAAACTGTTTTTT
cdr3_aa: CASSLSTGSNEKLFF

cdr3_length: 16
clone_size: once
v_call: TRBV4-1
d_call: TRBD1
j_call: TRBJ1-1
cdr3_nt: TGCGCCAGCAGCCCTACTCCGGGACAGGGCCACACTGAAGCTTTCTTT
cdr3_aa: CASSPTPGQGHTEAFF

cdr3_length: 15
clone_size: -
v_call: TRBV3-1/TRBV3-2
d_call: TRBD1
j_call: TRBJ1-1
cdr3_nt: TGTGCCAGCAGCCAGACCGGGACAGGAGGGACTGAAGCTTTCTTT
cdr3_aa: CASSQTGTGGTEAFF

cdr3_length: 15
clone_size: -
v_call: TRBV11-2
d_call: -
j_call: TRBJ2-7
cdr3_nt: TGTGCCAGCAGCCTCTCGCCGGAGGACTCCTACGAGCAGTACTTC
cdr3_aa: CASSLSPEDSYEQYF

cdr3_length: 15
clone_size: -
v_call: TRBV7-8
d_call: TRBD1
j_call: TRBJ2-3
cdr3_nt: TGTGCCAGCAGCCCACCCGGGACAGGGGCAGATACGCAGTATTTT
cdr3_aa: CASSPPGTGADTQYF

cdr3_length: 14
clone_size: -
v_call: TRBV21-1
d_call: -
j_call: TRBJ2-2
cdr3_nt: TGTGCCAGCAGACCCGACAGGTCCACCGGGGAGCTGTTTTTT
cdr3_aa: CASRPDRSTGELFF

cdr3_length: 14
clone_size: -
v_call: TRBV7-2
d_call: -
j_call: TRBJ1-2
cdr3_nt: TGTGCCAGCAGCCCCTTCGTAGCTAACTATGGCTACACCTTC
cdr3_aa: CASSPFVANYGYTF

cdr3_length: 18
clone_size: -
v_call: TRBV24-1
d_call: TRBD2
j_call: TRBJ2-3
cdr3_nt: TGTGCCACCAGTGATTCCAGACTAGCGGAGACTAGCACAGATACGCAGTATTTT
cdr3_aa: CATSDSRLAETSTDTQYF

cdr3_length: 15
clone_size: -
v_call: TRBV9
d_call: -
j_call: TRBJ1-2
cdr3_nt: TGTGCCAGCAGCGAGACAGGAGGTTGGGACTATGGCTACACCTTC
cdr3_aa: CASSETGGWDYGYTF

cdr3_length: 15
clone_size: -
v_call: TRBV19
d_call: -
j_call: TRBJ2-1
cdr3_nt: TGTGCCAGTAGTATGACCGGACCTGGGGGAAATGAGCAGTTCTTC
cdr3_aa: CASSMTGPGGNEQFF

cdr3_length: 13
clone_size: -
v_call: TRBV19
d_call: -
j_call: TRBJ1-1
cdr3_nt: TGTGCCAGTAGTAGGTCCACAGGGATTGAAGCTTTCTTT
cdr3_aa: CASSRSTGIEAFF

cdr3_length: 15
clone_size: -
v_call: TRBV2
d_call: TRBD1
j_call: TRBJ1-1
cdr3_nt: TGTGCCAGCAGTGAAGGGATCAGGGGGGTTACTGAAGCTTTCTTT
cdr3_aa: CASSEGIRGVTEAFF

cdr3_length: 13
clone_size: -
v_call: TRBV5-8
d_call: -
j_call: TRBJ2-3
cdr3_nt: TGTGCCAGCAGCTTGTTGAGCACAGATACGCAGTATTTT
cdr3_aa: CASSLLSTDTQYF

cdr3_length: 16
clone_size: -
v_call: TRBV28
d_call: -
j_call: TRBJ1-2
cdr3_nt: TGTGCCAGCAGTTCCGCCGGTGGGGACACCCACTATGGCTACACCTTC
cdr3_aa: CASSSAGGDTHYGYTF

cdr3_length: 17
clone_size: -
v_call: TRBV3-1/TRBV3-2
d_call: TRBD2
j_call: TRBJ2-5
cdr3_nt: TGTGCCAGCAGCCACCCCATCGGGGGGGGTTTCCAAGAGACCCAGTACTTC
cdr3_aa: CASSHPIGGGFQETQYF